This TCR beta chain was recovered during a study of T-cell reconstitution after alpha-beta-depleted transplantation in children. The germline CDR1 and CDR2 sequences are SGHAT and FQNNGV. Trimming removed 1 base from V and 3 bases from J, with 13 bases in between. The CDR3 totals 16 residues. The study, taken as a whole, reports: High day-60 TCRbeta diversity in some patients came from surviving recipient T cells and thymic progenitors. From newly produced T cells came most of the T-cell counts and diversity one year after transplant. About two months after transplant, alpha-beta T cells reportedly came from several hundred expanded graft clones.

Molecular barcoding with unique molecular identifiers was used for the TCRbeta library. TCRdb recomputed calls from the PCR reads with MiXCR, one row per CDR3 protein. Found here are fewer than 1 million distinct CDR3 sequences, around 17% of them singletons; the top ten hold approximately 4.5%. To note about this clonotype: What it recognizes is unknown.

The sequence was obtained from a male patient under 18 who had a stem cell transplant for acute lymphoblastic leukemia, so the T cells may come from the graft donor. The source was PBMCs, mostly from graft donor cells, collected 360 days after TCRalphabeta/CD19-depleted stem cell transplant. This chain connects TRBV11-2 to TRBJ2-1; D may correspond to TRBD1 or TRBD2 (5 bases each). The CDR3 coding sequence is TGTGCCAGCAGCTTAGGGGACCGACGGGACTACAATGAGCAGTTCTTC. This codes for CASSLGDRRDYNEQFF.